The rows below give T cell receptor beta chains drawn from one sample of a study of response to subunit inactivated influenza vaccine. TCRdb reanalysed the RT-PCR reads using MiXCR and keeps one entry per CDR3 protein. Among around 790,000 distinct CDR3 sequences listed, 20% to 25% were seen once. Sequenced here: PBMCs from blood, sampled about 5 days after vaccination. The source of these receptors is a man aged 45-65 years who received an inactivated influenza vaccine. The CDR3 runs from the conserved cysteine through the conserved F or W. D genes are given only for firm matches. Size is omitted from some rows. Given values are once, few, many or a class for expanded clones.

abundance: few
v_gene: TRBV30
d_gene: TRBD1
j_gene: TRBJ2-1
CDR3nt: TGTGCCTGGAGTCGGGGACAGGGCGCTACGGAGCAGTTCTTC
CDR3aa: CAWSRGQGATEQFF

abundance: few
v_gene: TRBV28
d_gene: TRBD2
j_gene: TRBJ2-3
CDR3nt: TGTGCCAGCAGGTCCGGGACTAGCGGGAGGCTGAGCACAGATACGCAGTATTTT
CDR3aa: CASRSGTSGRLSTDTQYF

abundance: -
v_gene: TRBV2
d_gene: TRBD1
j_gene: TRBJ2-7
CDR3nt: TGTGCCAGCAGGGACAGGGGCGCAGTATCATACGAGCAGTACTTC
CDR3aa: CASRDRGAVSYEQYF

abundance: -
v_gene: TRBV5-1
d_gene: -
j_gene: TRBJ1-5
CDR3nt: TGCGCCAGCAGCTTATCAGGGGCGGAGGGTCAGCCCCAGCATTTT
CDR3aa: CASSLSGAEGQPQHF

abundance: few
v_gene: TRBV20-1
d_gene: -
j_gene: TRBJ2-1
CDR3nt: TGCAGTGCTTTTTCCAGGGAAAACATCGGGGATGAGCAGTTCTTC
CDR3aa: CSAFSRENIGDEQFF

abundance: -
v_gene: TRBV4-1
d_gene: -
j_gene: TRBJ2-7
CDR3nt: TGCGCCAGCAGCCAAGTCGGGCGGGCTCTCCCCTACGAGCAGTACTTC
CDR3aa: CASSQVGRALPYEQYF

abundance: -
v_gene: TRBV29-1
d_gene: TRBD2
j_gene: TRBJ2-1
CDR3nt: TGCAGCGTTGGTTTGTCTAGCGGGAGTGGAGGTGAGCAGTTCTTC
CDR3aa: CSVGLSSGSGGEQFF

abundance: few
v_gene: TRBV12-3/TRBV12-4
d_gene: -
j_gene: TRBJ1-5
CDR3nt: TGTGCCAGCAGTTCAGGGTTGGTTCAGCCCCAGCATTTT
CDR3aa: CASSSGLVQPQHF

abundance: -
v_gene: TRBV12-3/TRBV12-4
d_gene: -
j_gene: TRBJ1-4
CDR3nt: TGTGCCAGCAGTTTATCGGGAGGGGGGAGTGAAAAACTGTTTTTT
CDR3aa: CASSLSGGGSEKLFF

abundance: -
v_gene: TRBV7-3
d_gene: -
j_gene: TRBJ2-3
CDR3nt: TGTGCCAGCAGCTTCCCGGGAGCCCCTCCAGATACGCAGTATTTT
CDR3aa: CASSFPGAPPDTQYF

abundance: few
v_gene: TRBV7-6
d_gene: TRBD1
j_gene: TRBJ2-3
CDR3nt: TGTGCCAGCAGCTTAGGATCCGGGACAGGGTTATGGGATACGCAGTATTTT
CDR3aa: CASSLGSGTGLWDTQYF

abundance: -
v_gene: TRBV5-1
d_gene: -
j_gene: TRBJ1-1
CDR3nt: TGCGCCAGCAGCTTGGCCGTGGACATGAACACTGAAGCTTTCTTT
CDR3aa: CASSLAVDMNTEAFF

abundance: few
v_gene: TRBV12-3/TRBV12-4
d_gene: -
j_gene: TRBJ1-1
CDR3nt: TGTGCCAGCAGCCGGAACACCCGGAACACTGAAGCTTTCTTT
CDR3aa: CASSRNTRNTEAFF

abundance: -
v_gene: TRBV5-6
d_gene: -
j_gene: TRBJ2-2
CDR3nt: TGTGCCAGCAGCTTGGGGGGGCGAATCAGTGCCGGGGAGCTGTTTTTT
CDR3aa: CASSLGGRISAGELFF

abundance: few
v_gene: TRBV29-1
d_gene: -
j_gene: TRBJ2-3
CDR3nt: TGCAGCGCGATCTGGGGGGTAGATACGCAGTATTTT
CDR3aa: CSAIWGVDTQYF

abundance: -
v_gene: TRBV6-1
d_gene: TRBD1
j_gene: TRBJ2-1
CDR3nt: TGTGCCAGCAGTGAAGCCCATGGGCAGGGGGCTAGCAATGAGCAGTTCTTC
CDR3aa: CASSEAHGQGASNEQFF

abundance: -
v_gene: TRBV12-3/TRBV12-4
d_gene: -
j_gene: TRBJ2-2
CDR3nt: TGTGCCAGCAGTTTCTCCAATTCGAACACCGGGGAGCTGTTTTTT
CDR3aa: CASSFSNSNTGELFF

abundance: few
v_gene: TRBV29-1
d_gene: -
j_gene: TRBJ2-7
CDR3nt: TGCAGCGTTGGCCACCGCGGAGAGCAGTACTTC
CDR3aa: CSVGHRGEQYF

abundance: -
v_gene: TRBV7-6
d_gene: TRBD2
j_gene: TRBJ2-3
CDR3nt: TGTGCCAGCAGCGACGGACTTACTAGCGGGGGGCTAGATACGCAGTATTTT
CDR3aa: CASSDGLTSGGLDTQYF

abundance: few
v_gene: TRBV5-1
d_gene: -
j_gene: TRBJ2-3
CDR3nt: TGCGCCAGCAGCTTGTCGACAATGCCTAGCACAGATACGCAGTATTTT
CDR3aa: CASSLSTMPSTDTQYF

abundance: few
v_gene: TRBV6-5
d_gene: -
j_gene: TRBJ1-1
CDR3nt: TGTGCCAGCAGTTACTCGGAAGGTAACACTGAAGCTTTCTTT
CDR3aa: CASSYSEGNTEAFF

abundance: few
v_gene: TRBV7-2
d_gene: TRBD1
j_gene: TRBJ2-2
CDR3nt: TGTGCCAGCAGCACGGGACAGCGCACCGGGGAGCTGTTTTTT
CDR3aa: CASSTGQRTGELFF

abundance: -
v_gene: TRBV12-3/TRBV12-4
d_gene: -
j_gene: TRBJ2-1
CDR3nt: TGTGCCAGCAGTTTAGCACCTCCCCTGTCGTACAATGAGCAGTTCTTC
CDR3aa: CASSLAPPLSYNEQFF

abundance: many
v_gene: TRBV12-3/TRBV12-4
d_gene: -
j_gene: TRBJ2-3
CDR3nt: TGTGCCAGCAGTTTTGGCCTGACAGATACGCAGTATTTT
CDR3aa: CASSFGLTDTQYF

abundance: few
v_gene: TRBV6-5
d_gene: -
j_gene: TRBJ1-5
CDR3nt: TGTGCCAGCAGTTACTCGCAGGGCAATCAGCCCCAGCATTTT
CDR3aa: CASSYSQGNQPQHF

abundance: -
v_gene: TRBV7-9
d_gene: -
j_gene: TRBJ2-7
CDR3nt: TGTGCCAGCAGCTTAGGGGGTGTCTCCCACTACGAGCAGTACTTC
CDR3aa: CASSLGGVSHYEQYF

abundance: few
v_gene: TRBV12-3/TRBV12-4
d_gene: -
j_gene: TRBJ1-1
CDR3nt: TGTGCCAGCAGTTTACAGGGTGGAGTTGAAGCTTTCTTT
CDR3aa: CASSLQGGVEAFF

abundance: few
v_gene: TRBV20-1
d_gene: -
j_gene: TRBJ2-7
CDR3nt: TGCAGTGCTAGGCGACGGGGCAGCTTCTACGAGCAGTACTTC
CDR3aa: CSARRRGSFYEQYF

abundance: many
v_gene: TRBV12-3/TRBV12-4
d_gene: -
j_gene: TRBJ2-5
CDR3nt: TGTGCCAGCACCAAATTGGGGCTTGGGGAGACCCAGTACTTC
CDR3aa: CASTKLGLGETQYF

abundance: few
v_gene: TRBV20-1
d_gene: -
j_gene: TRBJ1-1
CDR3nt: TGCAGTGCTAGGCACCCGAGACCGAACACTGAAGCTTTCTTT
CDR3aa: CSARHPRPNTEAFF

abundance: -
v_gene: TRBV7-3
d_gene: TRBD1
j_gene: TRBJ2-3
CDR3nt: TGTGCCAGCAGCTTAAAGGGGGCTATAACAGATACGCAGTATTTT
CDR3aa: CASSLKGAITDTQYF

abundance: many
v_gene: TRBV29-1
d_gene: -
j_gene: TRBJ1-2
CDR3nt: TGCAGCGTGGGTGACAGTCAGTATGGCTACACCTTC
CDR3aa: CSVGDSQYGYTF

abundance: many
v_gene: TRBV4-3
d_gene: -
j_gene: TRBJ2-3
CDR3nt: TGCGCCAGCAGCCAAGAAGGGGTCCGCCCGGGGGCGCAGTATTTT
CDR3aa: CASSQEGVRPGAQYF

abundance: -
v_gene: TRBV28
d_gene: -
j_gene: TRBJ1-1
CDR3nt: TGTGCCAGCAGCCTCCCCCTGGGTGACACTGAAGCTTTCTTT
CDR3aa: CASSLPLGDTEAFF

abundance: few
v_gene: TRBV7-8
d_gene: -
j_gene: TRBJ2-1
CDR3nt: TGTGCCAGCAGCGTAACAAAGAACAATGAGCAGTTCTTC
CDR3aa: CASSVTKNNEQFF

abundance: -
v_gene: TRBV6-2/TRBV6-3
d_gene: TRBD2
j_gene: TRBJ2-3
CDR3nt: TGTGCCAGCAGTTCCCACCCCTGGACTAGCGGGGGGTTTGGGGCAGATACACAGTATTTT
CDR3aa: CASSSHPWTSGGFGADTQYF

abundance: many
v_gene: TRBV12-3/TRBV12-4
d_gene: TRBD1
j_gene: TRBJ1-6
CDR3nt: TGTGCCAGCAGTTCCCGGGACAGGGGTAGTTCACCCCTCCACTTT
CDR3aa: CASSSRDRGSSPLHF

abundance: -
v_gene: TRBV30
d_gene: -
j_gene: TRBJ2-1
CDR3nt: TGTGCCTGGAGTCCCGGGACGTCGGAGCAGTTCTTC
CDR3aa: CAWSPGTSEQFF

abundance: few
v_gene: TRBV6-6
d_gene: -
j_gene: TRBJ1-5
CDR3nt: TGTGCCAGCAGTTCCCCAGGGTTACAGCCCCAGCATTTT
CDR3aa: CASSSPGLQPQHF

abundance: -
v_gene: TRBV12-3/TRBV12-4
d_gene: TRBD1
j_gene: TRBJ2-7
CDR3nt: TGTGCCAGCAGTTTAGTGTTTGGGACAGGGGCCGAGCAGTACTTC
CDR3aa: CASSLVFGTGAEQYF

abundance: -
v_gene: TRBV20-1
d_gene: TRBD2
j_gene: TRBJ2-7
CDR3nt: TGCAGTGCTAGAGATCGGGCTAGCGGAACCTACGAGCAGTACTTC
CDR3aa: CSARDRASGTYEQYF